This is a list of T cell receptor beta chains from one sample in a study of T-cell memory formation after mild COVID-19. TCRdb recomputed calls from the 5' RACE reads with MiXCR, one row per CDR3 protein. The data show about 350,000 distinct CDR3 sequences, roughly an eighth seen once. Sequencing was performed on PBMCs or a T cell subset sorted from them (not recorded which). The source of these receptors is a man in his late teens or twenties who had mild COVID-19 (a few samples of this study predate the infection). Cell type and time point are not known. Both conserved end residues are part of each CDR3. The order of the fields is J gene, V gene, clone size, D gene, CDR3 DNA, CDR3 protein. D genes are given only for firm matches. The size field is filled for only some rows; it gives once, few, many or a size class.

TRBJ2-7,TRBV6-5,few,TRBD2,TGTGCCAGCAGTTCGTTCGGGGGGGCCCACTACGAGCAGTACTTC,CASSSFGGAHYEQYF
TRBJ1-2,TRBV20-1,.,.,TGCAGTGCCCCGGTAGGGGGGGCCAGTGGCTACACCTTC,CSAPVGGASGYTF
TRBJ2-3,TRBV4-2,many,TRBD2,TGTGCCAGCAGCCGGACGACTAGCGGGGGCACAGATACGCAGTATTTT,CASSRTTSGGTDTQYF
TRBJ1-3,TRBV3-1,.,.,TGTGCCAGCACCCTTGCTGCTAGGGGAAACACCATATATTTT,CASTLAARGNTIYF
TRBJ1-1,TRBV18,.,.,TGTGCCAGCTCATTCCCTGGGGGTCGGACTGAAGCTTTCTTT,CASSFPGGRTEAFF
TRBJ1-1,TRBV7-3,.,.,TGTGCCAGCAGCTTAACGGCCTCGGGTCGTGACACTGAAGCTTTCTTT,CASSLTASGRDTEAFF
TRBJ2-5,TRBV6-7,few,TRBD2,TGTGCCAGCAGTTGTCTAGCGGGCGGTGAGACCCAGTACTTC,CASSCLAGGETQYF
TRBJ2-3,TRBV7-3,few,TRBD2,TGTGCCAGCAGCTTAGGGGCTAGCGGAAGCACAGATACGCAGTATTTT,CASSLGASGSTDTQYF
TRBJ1-1,TRBV2,few,.,TGTGCCAGCGCGAAAGGGACTGAAGCTTTCTTT,CASAKGTEAFF
TRBJ2-1,TRBV9,few,TRBD2,TGTGCCAGCAGCGGTTTAGCGGGGCCTAATGAGCAGTTCTTC,CASSGLAGPNEQFF
TRBJ1-1,TRBV20-1,.,.,TGCAGTGCTAGAGTAGGAGGGAAAACTGAAGCTTTCTTT,CSARVGGKTEAFF
TRBJ2-5,TRBV7-9,many,TRBD2,TGTGCCAGCAGCTTAGCAGCGGGACTCCTCCAAGAGACCCAGTACTTC,CASSLAAGLLQETQYF
TRBJ1-4,TRBV18,.,.,TGTGCCAGCTCGGGGGCCCTCGGGGAAAAACTGTTTTTT,CASSGALGEKLFF
TRBJ2-7,TRBV7-9,.,.,TGTGCCAGCAGCCGCCTCGCGGGACACCTCGGCGAGCAGTACTTC,CASSRLAGHLGEQYF
TRBJ1-6,TRBV6-6,few,.,TGTGCCAGCACCCCCTGGCAGGGTGATTCACCCCTCCACTTT,CASTPWQGDSPLHF
TRBJ1-1,TRBV5-6,few,.,TGTGCCAGCAGCAGACGAGGGGTTTGGACTGAAGCTTTCTTT,CASSRRGVWTEAFF
TRBJ2-3,TRBV27,.,.,TGTGCCAGCAGTCCCCCCGTGAACCGTCGTACGCAGTATTTT,CASSPPVNRRTQYF
TRBJ2-7,TRBV6-2/TRBV6-3,few,.,TGTGCCAGCAGTTACTCGGTGGCAGGACACTACGAGCAGTACTTC,CASSYSVAGHYEQYF